This TCR beta chain was documented in a study of T cells in Graves' hyperthyroidism and ophthalmopathy. Amplified regions were TCR beta CDR3 sequences from RNA transcripts. HTBI primers were employed in a first-round RT-PCR of the TCR CDR3. MiXCR, run by TCRdb on the multiplex PCR reads, gives a single entry per CDR3 protein. The table has hundreds of thousands of distinct CDR3 sequences, 15% to 17% seen once. Germline lookup yields CDR1 SGHVS and CDR2 FQNEAQ. V dropped 3 bases and J dropped 2 bases, with 14 bases sitting between them. CDR3 length: 16 amino acids. This clonotype was seen many times. Its antigen is unidentified. Study results and limitations: Ophthalmopathy was identified by the model a median approximately 6.4 months ahead of onset.

Graves' hyperthyroidism without ophthalmopathy progression within 18 months was termed stable. These patients, aged 18 to 65, had recently diagnosed hyperthyroidism lasting under 2 months. Clinicians diagnosed patients from clinical symptoms, serum thyroxine and TRAb, thyroid ultrasound and orbital computed tomography. Sequencing was performed on blood. The origin of this receptor is a woman under 30 with Graves' hyperthyroidism. The J gene is TRBJ1-5, the V gene TRBV7-8, with D maybe TRBD1 (6 bases). The CDR3 spells CASSFAGASGNQPQHF. Here the CDR3 DNA reads TGTGCCAGCAGCTTCGCAGGGGCCAGCGGCAATCAGCCCCAGCATTTT.